A selection of T cell receptor beta chains follows, all from one sample in a study of cytomegalovirus exposure and HLA in healthy donors. The repertoire was sequenced with immunoSEQ multiplex PCR; TCRdb's copy has only in-frame clones and lacks some. In the table there are some 130,000 clones, around two thirds of which are singletons. Sequencing was carried out using PBMCs. The receptors were gathered from a woman between 55 and 75 years old in good health and CMV-seropositive. The conserved cysteine and the conserved F or W are not part of the CDR3 here.

V: TRBV7-9
J: TRBJ2-7
CDR3: ASSTTGLAEQY

V: TRBV27
J: TRBJ2-5
CDR3: ASSLSYRSAQETQY

V: TRBV4-1
J: TRBJ2-5
CDR3: ASSQDGGTQY

V: TRBV4-1
J: TRBJ2-2
CDR3: TSSPRDTDTGELF

V: TRBV1
J: TRBJ2-2
CDR3: TSSLPEASGTEDFRGELF

V: TRBV18
J: TRBJ1-1
CDR3: ASSLRGEFGTGEAF

V: TRBV30
J: TRBJ2-1
CDR3: AWSVRQGFNEQF

V: TRBV13
J: TRBJ2-1
CDR3: ASSLGAGRLYNEQF

V: TRBV7-9
J: TRBJ1-3
CDR3: ASSQGGGNTIY

V: TRBV30
J: TRBJ1-1
CDR3: AWMRPLRAEAF

V: TRBV28
J: TRBJ2-7
CDR3: ASSYPGGTYEQY

V: TRBV6-5
J: TRBJ1-3
CDR3: ASSETASSGNTIY

V: TRBV4-1
J: TRBJ2-7
CDR3: ASSQDPGLAGEREQY

V: TRBV6-5
J: TRBJ1-1
CDR3: ASSPKIGYRAEAF

V: TRBV2
J: TRBJ1-2
CDR3: ASGSGLGQRGYGYT

V: TRBV6-5
J: TRBJ1-1
CDR3: ASSPTGNPEAF

V: TRBV19
J: TRBJ1-2
CDR3: ASSMVEVSATNYGYT

V: TRBV29-1
J: TRBJ2-3
CDR3: SVELPGTDTQY

V: TRBV6-6
J: TRBJ2-7
CDR3: ASKMTSGGHYEQY

V: TRBV6-5
J: TRBJ2-7
CDR3: ASSYWGKGYYEQY

V: TRBV20-1
J: TRBJ1-2
CDR3: SAPSRLSYT

V: TRBV15
J: TRBJ2-7
CDR3: ATSRSGLAGGEQY

V: TRBV21-1
J: TRBJ1-5
CDR3: ASSKHRVGNQPQH

V: TRBV7-9
J: TRBJ1-2
CDR3: ASSSLLAGYGYT

V: TRBV6-1
J: TRBJ2-1
CDR3: ASRSLGGSNEQF

V: TRBV6-5
J: TRBJ2-1
CDR3: ASSSGAAGSNEQF

V: TRBV18
J: TRBJ2-7
CDR3: ASSPVGRAHEQY

V: TRBV10-2
J: TRBJ1-1
CDR3: ASSDLNTEAF

V: TRBV2
J: TRBJ2-7
CDR3: ASSDRPHYEQY

V: TRBV19
J: TRBJ2-1
CDR3: ASSRLSRGNEQF

V: TRBV18
J: TRBJ1-4
CDR3: ASSSTGDEKLF

V: TRBV28
J: TRBJ1-2
CDR3: ASANYGYT

V: TRBV19
J: TRBJ1-5
CDR3: ASTPEGQVNQPQH

V: TRBV6-6
J: TRBJ2-1
CDR3: ATSGQGYNEQF

V: TRBV7-2
J: TRBJ1-4
CDR3: ASSGYRGGTNEKLF

V: TRBV5-1
J: TRBJ1-3
CDR3: ASSLEGGGNTIY

V: TRBV18
J: TRBJ1-2
CDR3: ASSPFGQGEANYGYT

V: TRBV27
J: TRBJ1-4
CDR3: ASSPPTGREKLF

V: TRBV28
J: TRBJ2-5
CDR3: ASSFDSGLAGGKETQY

V: TRBV11-3
J: TRBJ2-1
CDR3: ASSLVDRGGDNEQF

V: TRBV9
J: TRBJ1-2
CDR3: ASSPSFSPGTGGNGYT

V: TRBV7-9
J: TRBJ1-2
CDR3: ASSLNRGYGYT

V: TRBV7-2
J: TRBJ1-5
CDR3: ASSLTGEWQPQH

V: TRBV29-1
J: TRBJ1-3
CDR3: SVEGGANTIY

V: TRBV27
J: TRBJ1-1
CDR3: ASSFSRGGTEAF

V: TRBV28
J: TRBJ2-1
CDR3: ASKLAEPYNEQF

V: TRBV29-1
J: TRBJ1-1
CDR3: SVNRGLILNTEAF

V: TRBV5-5
J: TRBJ2-5
CDR3: ASSPYIQETQY

V: TRBV6-5
J: TRBJ1-1
CDR3: ASSYSRQMNTEAF

V: TRBV5-1
J: TRBJ2-5
CDR3: ASSLGQGRGRDQY

V: TRBV19
J: TRBJ2-1
CDR3: ASSIDAAASSYNEQF

V: TRBV28
J: TRBJ2-1
CDR3: ASSLPDRVAIEQF

V: TRBV18
J: TRBJ2-5
CDR3: ATRGDGNQETQY

V: TRBV21-1
J: TRBJ1-1
CDR3: ASSRITGGTEAF

V: TRBV28
J: TRBJ1-5
CDR3: ASSRGGKVQPQH